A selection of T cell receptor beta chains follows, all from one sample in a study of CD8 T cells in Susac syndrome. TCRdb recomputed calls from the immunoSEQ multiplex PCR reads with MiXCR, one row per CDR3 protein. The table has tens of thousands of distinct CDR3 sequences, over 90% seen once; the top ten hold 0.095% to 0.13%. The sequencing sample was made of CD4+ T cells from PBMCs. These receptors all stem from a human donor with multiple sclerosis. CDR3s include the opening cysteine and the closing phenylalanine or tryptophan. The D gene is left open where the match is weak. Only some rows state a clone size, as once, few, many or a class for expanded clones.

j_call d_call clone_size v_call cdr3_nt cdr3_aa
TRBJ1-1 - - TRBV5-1 TGCGCCAGCAGCCCAACAAGAAACACTGAAGCTTTCTTT CASSPTRNTEAFF
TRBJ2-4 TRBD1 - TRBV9 TGTGCCAGCAGCGTAGGACAGGGGCGCCAAAACATTCAGTACTTC CASSVGQGRQNIQYF
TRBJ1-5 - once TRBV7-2 TGTGCCAGCAGCCCCCGGGACGGTAGCAATCAGCCCCAGCATTTT CASSPRDGSNQPQHF
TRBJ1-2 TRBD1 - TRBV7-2 TGTGCCAGCAGCTTACTGGGACAGCTCTACTATGGCTACACCTTC CASSLLGQLYYGYTF
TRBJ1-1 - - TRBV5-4 TGTGCCAGCACTTACCAGCAGAACACTGAAGCTTTCTTT CASTYQQNTEAFF
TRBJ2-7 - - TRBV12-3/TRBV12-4 TGTGCCAGCAGTTTACTTGAGACCGAGCAGTACTTC CASSLLETEQYF
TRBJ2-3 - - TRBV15 TGTGCCACCAGCAGAAGCGGGTCCGGGCCAGATACGCAGTATTTT CATSRSGSGPDTQYF
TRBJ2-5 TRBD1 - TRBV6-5 TGTGCCAGCAGGTCTGACAGGGCGTCTCAGTACTTC CASRSDRASQYF
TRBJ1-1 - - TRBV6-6 TGTGCCAGCACTATTGGACCGGCCCAGGGCACTGAAGCTTTCTTT CASTIGPAQGTEAFF
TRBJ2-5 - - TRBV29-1 TGCAGCGTAGCGGTAGATCAAGAGACCCAGTACTTC CSVAVDQETQYF
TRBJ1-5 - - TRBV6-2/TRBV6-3 TGTGCCAGCGGTTGGGGCAATCAGCCCCAGCATTTT CASGWGNQPQHF
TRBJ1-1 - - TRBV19 TGTGCCAGTAGTATAATAGGGGGAACTGAAGCTTTCTTT CASSIIGGTEAFF
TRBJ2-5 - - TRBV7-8 TGTGCCAGCAGCCCCCGACGGTCACAAGAGACCCAGTACTTC CASSPRRSQETQYF
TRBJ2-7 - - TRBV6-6 TGTGCCAGCAGTTACTCGGTGGGGGAGCAGTACTTC CASSYSVGEQYF
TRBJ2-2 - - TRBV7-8 TGTGCCAGCAGCTTAGACCGATTCGCCACCGGGGAGCTGTTTTTT CASSLDRFATGELFF
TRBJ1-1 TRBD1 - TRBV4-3 TGCGCCAGCAGCCAATACCTCGGACAGGGTAGAGCTTTCTTT CASSQYLGQGRAFF
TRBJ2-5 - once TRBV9 TGTGCCAGCAGCACCAGGACCCAAGAGACCCAGTACTTC CASSTRTQETQYF
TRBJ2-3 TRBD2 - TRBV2 TGTGCCAGCAGTGGGGCTAGCGGGGGGGCTAATACGCAGTATTTT CASSGASGGANTQYF
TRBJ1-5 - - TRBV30 TGTGCCTGGAGTGTAGGGGGGTTTAGCAATCAGCCCCAGCATTTT CAWSVGGFSNQPQHF
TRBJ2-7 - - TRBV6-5 TGTGCCAGCAGATCACAGGGTTTCTACGAGCAGTACTTC CASRSQGFYEQYF
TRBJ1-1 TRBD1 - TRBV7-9 TGTGCCAGCAGCTACCTAGGGACAGGGACCGACACTGAAGCTTTCTTT CASSYLGTGTDTEAFF
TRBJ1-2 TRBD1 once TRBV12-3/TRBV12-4 TGTGCCAGCAGCTCTCGAACAGGGGGCGCGGGGGGCTACACCTTC CASSSRTGGAGGYTF
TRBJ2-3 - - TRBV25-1 TGTGCCAGCATTGCGGACGGAGATACGCAGTATTTT CASIADGDTQYF
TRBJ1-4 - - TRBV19 TGTGCCAGTAGTATAGCAGGAACGGGGCTGTTTTTT CASSIAGTGLFF
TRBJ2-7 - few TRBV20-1 TGCAGTGCTACAAAGAGGGGGGGGTTATACGAGCAGTACTTC CSATKRGGLYEQYF
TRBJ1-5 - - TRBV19 TGTGCCAGTAGTATCACGAACAATCAGCCCCAGCATTTT CASSITNNQPQHF
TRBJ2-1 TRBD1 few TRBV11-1 TGTGCCAGCAGCATGGGACAGACTTATAACAATGAGCAGTTCTTC CASSMGQTYNNEQFF
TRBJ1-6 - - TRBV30 TGTGCCTGGACTTTGAGCAGGGATTCACCCCTCCACTTT CAWTLSRDSPLHF
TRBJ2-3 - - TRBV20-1 TGCAGTGCTAGCCCAGGTGACTCCACAGATACGCAGTATTTT CSASPGDSTDTQYF
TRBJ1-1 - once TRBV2 TGTGCCAGCAGTGAACTTGGCAGTGAAGCTTTCTTT CASSELGSEAFF
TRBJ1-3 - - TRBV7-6 TGTGCCAGCAGCTCGCCAGCGACTGGAAACACCATATATTTT CASSSPATGNTIYF
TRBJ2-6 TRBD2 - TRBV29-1 TGCAGTACCTCGGGCGGGGGGGCCTCTGGGGCCAACGTCCTGACTTTC CSTSGGGASGANVLTF
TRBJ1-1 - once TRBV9 TGTGCCAGCAGCGCCCCGGACAGACTGAGGCCTGAAGCTTTCTTT CASSAPDRLRPEAFF
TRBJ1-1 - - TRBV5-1 TGCGCCAGCAGCGCACAGGGATCCGGGAACACTGAAGCTTTCTTT CASSAQGSGNTEAFF
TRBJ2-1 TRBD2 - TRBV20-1 TGCAGTGCTAGGGGGACTAGTCCCAATGAGCAGTTCTTC CSARGTSPNEQFF
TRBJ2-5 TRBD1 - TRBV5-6 TGTGCCAGCCGCCGGACAGGGGGCAGCCCGTACTTC CASRRTGGSPYF
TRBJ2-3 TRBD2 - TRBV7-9 TGTGCCAGCAGCCCACGAGCGGGGTTGAACACAGATACGCAGTATTTT CASSPRAGLNTDTQYF
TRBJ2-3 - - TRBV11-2 TGTGCCAGCAGCTTAGTGCGCCCAGGGGCGCAGTATTTT CASSLVRPGAQYF
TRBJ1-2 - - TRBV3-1 TGTGCCAGCAGCCAACCAAGGGCCAACTATGGCTACACCTTC CASSQPRANYGYTF
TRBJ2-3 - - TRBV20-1 TGCAGTGCTAGAGTCAGGGGAACAGATACGCAGTATTTT CSARVRGTDTQYF
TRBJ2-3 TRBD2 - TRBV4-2 TGTGCCAGCAGCCTCGAGGTCGCGGGGGAGACAGATACGCAGTATTTT CASSLEVAGETDTQYF
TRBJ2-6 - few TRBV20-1 TGCAGTGCTAGAAAGAACTCTGGGGCCAACGTCCTGACTTTC CSARKNSGANVLTF
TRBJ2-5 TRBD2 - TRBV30 TGTGCCTGGAGTGTACAGCAAGCGGGGGGCAAAGAGACCCAGTACTTC CAWSVQQAGGKETQYF
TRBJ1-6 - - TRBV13 TGTGCCAGCAGCTTATGGAGTGACAGCGGATCACCCCTCCACTTT CASSLWSDSGSPLHF
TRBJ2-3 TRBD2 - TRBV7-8 TGTGCCAGCAGCCCCCGAGGTAGCGGGGTTACAGATACGCAGTATTTT CASSPRGSGVTDTQYF
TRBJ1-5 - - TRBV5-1 TGCGCCAGCAGCTTGGGGGACGGTTACAATCAGCCCCAGCATTTT CASSLGDGYNQPQHF
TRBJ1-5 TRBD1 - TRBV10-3 TGTGCCTCCAGTAGGGCAGGGGGAGACAATCAGCCCCAGCATTTT CASSRAGGDNQPQHF
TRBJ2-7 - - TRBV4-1 TGCGCCAGCAGCCATCAAGGGAAGGGAGGTGAGCAGTACTTC CASSHQGKGGEQYF